The sequence of this TCR beta chain was determined in a study of long-term antiretroviral therapy in people with HIV. Study context: Earliest sampling preceded the 2015 immediate-ART recommendation by about a decade.

Post-ART PBMC samples numbered at least two per donor, and pre-ART ones at least one. HIV-positive participants all received treatment in the United States. Notes on this clone: Antigen specificity is unknown.

Notes on the study in general: The study found narrower CDR3 length ranges in HIV repertoires than in controls.

They ran version v3.0 of the immunoSEQ assay at survey level. Measured with immunoSEQ multiplex PCR; TCRdb has only the in-frame clones, and not every one. Counted here are around 21,000 clones, around 81% occurring once; the ten biggest clones make up roughly 12%. V shed 8 bases, J shed 10 bases, and the junction held 24 bases outside the gene matches. The length of the CDR3 is 20 residues. Germline V gene data show CDR1 as SGHVS and CDR2 as FQNEAQ. The chain uses TRBV7-8 and TRBJ2-2, with TRBD2 identical over 14 bases. Material: unsorted PBMCs, obtained 0.1 years before starting antiretroviral therapy. The receptor was derived from a middle-aged man with HIV. The CDR3 DNA sequence: TGTGCCAGCCGATTTTGGGGACTAGCGGGAGCGTCTTATGCCCTGACGGAGCTGTTTTTT. As protein: CASRFWGLAGASYALTELFF.